Listed below are T cell receptor beta chains from one sample, sequenced in a study of tumor-infiltrating lymphocytes in primary liver carcinoma. TCRdb redid the calling of the multiplex PCR reads with MiXCR, one entry per CDR3 protein. There are fewer than 75,000 distinct CDR3 sequences in the sample; over 60% occur only once, and around 44% lies in the top ten. Specimen: liver tumor tissue from sampling region 4. Every receptor here comes from a man aged 35-49 years with primary liver carcinoma and hepatitis B virus infection. Both conserved end residues are part of each CDR3. D genes are given only for firm matches. Clone size is not always given. Where it is, it says once, few, many or a class for expanded clones.

.	TRBV4-2	TRBD2	TRBJ2-7	CARNQYGLAGIGSYEQYF	TGTGCCAGAAACCAATATGGACTAGCGGGAATCGGGTCCTACGAGCAGTACTTC
once	TRBV12-3/TRBV12-4	.	TRBJ2-7	CASSLGRGADYERYF	TGTGCCAGCAGTTTAGGACGAGGGGCCGACTACGAGCGGTACTTC
.	TRBV12-3/TRBV12-4	TRBD2	TRBJ2-3	CTSNPPLAVVDTQYF	TGTACCAGCAATCCCCCACTAGCGGTAGTAGATACGCAGTATTTT
.	TRBV6-5	.	TRBJ1-4	CASSYRDGPDEKLFF	TGTGCCAGCAGTTATCGGGATGGACCCGATGAAAAACTGTTTTTT
once	TRBV12-3/TRBV12-4	.	TRBJ1-5	CTSKVGSNQLQHF	TGTACCAGCAAGGTGGGGAGCAATCAACTCCAGCATTTT
.	TRBV6-1	.	TRBJ2-7	CASSQAGLGREQYF	TGTGCCAGCAGTCAGGCGGGACTTGGGCGCGAGCAGTACTTC
.	TRBV12-3/TRBV12-4	.	TRBJ1-6	CASSLRGNSPIHF	TGTGCCAGCTCATTGAGGGGGAATTCACCCATCCACTTT
.	TRBV29-1	TRBD2	TRBJ2-5	CSIRTSGSWAETQYF	TGCAGCATTCGGACTAGTGGGAGTTGGGCAGAGACCCAGTACTTC
many	TRBV29-1	.	TRBJ2-5	CSVADGARRETQYF	TGCAGCGTTGCGGACGGGGCCCGTCGGGAGACCCAGTACTTC
.	TRBV11-2	.	TRBJ2-2	CATSFGGSDTGELFF	TGTGCCACCAGCTTTGGGGGATCGGACACCGGGGAGCTGTTTTTT
.	TRBV12-3/TRBV12-4	.	TRBJ2-3	CASRPTDSGDTQYF	TGTGCAAGCAGGCCTACAGATTCGGGGGATACTCAGTATTTT
.	TRBV11-2	.	TRBJ2-3	CASSFRDSTDTQYF	TGTGCCAGCAGCTTTCGGGACAGCACAGATACGCAGTATTTT
.	TRBV29-1	TRBD2	TRBJ2-5	CSVQRGTQEAQYF	TGCAGCGTTCAGCGGGGGACACAAGAGGCCCAGTACTTC
.	TRBV4-3	TRBD1	TRBJ1-6	CASNSWDRGRNSPLHF	TGCGCCAGCAACTCCTGGGACAGGGGAAGGAATTCACCCCTTCACTTT
.	TRBV6-5	TRBD1	TRBJ1-6	CASSYTQGLESHPHF	TGTGCCAGCAGTTACACACAGGGGCTGGAGTCACACCCCCACTTT
.	TRBV11-2	.	TRBJ2-7	CANSLGPGAYEQYF	TGTGCCAACAGCCTGGGACCAGGAGCCTACGAGCAGTACTTC
.	TRBV4-3	.	TRBJ1-2	CAISQVVTGSGYTF	TGTGCCATCAGCCAAGTTGTGACAGGATCTGGCTACACCTTC
once	TRBV11-2	.	TRBJ2-7	CASSFVAGGQYEQCF	TGTGCTAGCAGCTTTGTGGCAGGAGGCCAGTACGAGCAGTGCTTC
.	TRBV7-8	.	TRBJ2-5	CASSLVSLVGGGETQYF	TGTGCCAGCAGCTTAGTAAGCCTAGTGGGAGGGGGAGAGACACAGTACTTC
.	TRBV5-1	.	TRBJ2-3	CANSLSRGSADTQYF	TGCGCCAACAGCTTGTCCAGAGGGAGTGCAGATACGCAGTATTTT
.	TRBV28	.	TRBJ1-1	CARSLTGGVKKAFF	TGTGCCAGGAGTTTAACCGGAGGGGTGAAAAAAGCTTTCTTT
many	TRBV11-2	.	TRBJ2-7	CASSQYSGWGYEQYF	TGTGCCAGCAGCCAATATTCGGGATGGGGCTACGAGCAGTACTTC
.	TRBV5-1	.	TRBJ1-2	CACSFDGAANYGYTF	TGCGCCTGCAGCTTTGACGGAGCAGCTAACTATGGCTACACCTTC